The rows below give T cell receptor beta chains drawn from one sample of a study of T cells in Graves' hyperthyroidism and ophthalmopathy. TCRdb re-called the multiplex PCR reads with MiXCR, one entry per CDR3 protein. The repertoire holds roughly 500,000 distinct CDR3 sequences, with 46% as singletons. Sequencing was done on a sample of peripheral blood or thyroid tissue (not recorded which). These receptors were obtained from an adult woman with Graves' disease, either hyperthyroidism or ophthalmopathy (not recorded which). CDR3s include the opening cysteine and the closing phenylalanine or tryptophan. Fields, in order: V gene, D gene, J gene, clone size, CDR3 DNA, CDR3 protein. D genes are given only for firm matches. Expanded clones are given a class, and other clones once, few, many or no size at all.

TRBV29-1	-	TRBJ2-7	-	TGCAGTCTCAGAAGTTGGTCCTACGAGCAGTACTTC	CSLRSWSYEQYF
TRBV29-1	-	TRBJ2-7	many	TGCAGCGTTGAATTGGCGATGGGGACCTCCTACGAGCAGTACTTC	CSVELAMGTSYEQYF
TRBV5-1	TRBD1	TRBJ1-4	-	TGCGCCAGCAGCGACCGGGACAGGGGGCCCGGTGGTGAAAAACTGTTTTTT	CASSDRDRGPGGEKLFF
TRBV20-1	TRBD1	TRBJ2-7	-	TGCAGTGCTCCCCAGTCCGGGACAGGGAGGTACGAGCAGTACTTC	CSAPQSGTGRYEQYF
TRBV7-3	-	TRBJ2-7	-	TGTGCCAGCAGCTTTCTCTCGGGACCCGACGAGCAGTACTTC	CASSFLSGPDEQYF
TRBV7-3	-	TRBJ1-1	-	TGTGCCAGCAGCTTAAGGACAGTGAACACTGAAGCTTTCTTT	CASSLRTVNTEAFF
TRBV10-3	TRBD2	TRBJ2-2	many	TGTGCCATCATGGGGACTAGCGGGCCGAACACCGGGGAGCTGTTTTTT	CAIMGTSGPNTGELFF
TRBV4-1	-	TRBJ1-1	-	TGCGCCAGCAGCCAAGATACGGGGGCGAGGACTGAAGCTTTCTTT	CASSQDTGARTEAFF
TRBV10-3	-	TRBJ1-1	-	TGTGCCATCAGGGGAAGTTCCCCTGAAGCTTTCTTT	CAIRGSSPEAFF
TRBV9	-	TRBJ1-1	-	TGTGCCAGCAGCGATTCGGGGCAGAACACTGAAGCTTTCTTT	CASSDSGQNTEAFF
TRBV13	-	TRBJ2-5	-	TGTGCCAGCAGCCAAGTGGGTACAGGGAGCGAGACCCAGTACTTC	CASSQVGTGSETQYF
TRBV9	-	TRBJ1-2	-	TGTGCCAGCAGCGTGGGAGGGGCGGACTATGGCTACACCTTC	CASSVGGADYGYTF
TRBV20-1	TRBD2	TRBJ2-5	-	TGCAGTGCTAGAGGACTAGCGGGTGGGGGGACCCAGTACTTC	CSARGLAGGGTQYF
TRBV11-2	-	TRBJ2-2	-	TGTGCCAGCAGCGGGCATGCGGCGAACACCGGGGAGCTGTTTTTT	CASSGHAANTGELFF
TRBV6-6	TRBD1	TRBJ1-4	-	TGTGCCAGCCGAGAAACAGGGGAGCATAATGAAAAACTGTTTTTT	CASRETGEHNEKLFF
TRBV7-6	-	TRBJ2-3	few	TGTGCCAGCAGCATGACGACAGTGGCAGTCGATACGCAGTATTTT	CASSMTTVAVDTQYF
TRBV19	-	TRBJ1-5	-	TGTGCCAGTATGAGCAGGGGATTTTTGGATCAGCCCCAGCATTTT	CASMSRGFLDQPQHF
TRBV4-3	TRBD1	TRBJ1-1	many	TGCGCCAGCAGCCATGACAGGGCTGAAGCTTTCTTT	CASSHDRAEAFF
TRBV20-1	-	TRBJ1-2	-	TGCAGTGCTAGTAGGGACACCTTC	CSASRDTF
TRBV2	-	TRBJ1-4	-	TGTGCCAGCCGGTCGGCGCGTGGTGCAACTAATGAAAAACTGTTTTTT	CASRSARGATNEKLFF
TRBV5-5	-	TRBJ2-7	many	TGTGCCAGCAGCTTCGAACCGCCGGGCTACGAGCAGTACTTC	CASSFEPPGYEQYF
TRBV28	-	TRBJ1-5	-	TGTGCCAGCAGGGAGAGTGGCGGGGGGCATCAGCCCCAGCATTTT	CASRESGGGHQPQHF
TRBV13	-	TRBJ1-2	-	TGTGCCAGCAGCCCAGACCGGGACGCTGGCTACACCTTC	CASSPDRDAGYTF
TRBV20-1	TRBD2	TRBJ2-7	few	TGCAGTGCTAGAGGACCTTTCCCCGGGACTAGCGGGTACGAGCAGTACTTC	CSARGPFPGTSGYEQYF
TRBV10-1	TRBD2	TRBJ2-2	many	TGCGCCAGCAAGCGGGAGCGCACCGGGGAGCTGTTTTTT	CASKRERTGELFF
TRBV2	-	TRBJ2-7	-	TGTGCCAGCAGCTCGGTGGAATTATCCTACGAGCAGTACTTC	CASSSVELSYEQYF
TRBV7-2	TRBD1	TRBJ1-1	-	TGTGCCAGCAGCATCGAATGGACAGGGGCTGAAGCTTTCTTT	CASSIEWTGAEAFF
TRBV2	-	TRBJ1-1	-	TGTGCCAGCAGATACAGGTATCGGGGAACTGAAGCTTTCTTT	CASRYRYRGTEAFF
TRBV19	-	TRBJ1-1	-	TGTGCCAGTAGTATGAAGGGGGTAATGACTGAAGCTTTCTTT	CASSMKGVMTEAFF
TRBV6-6	-	TRBJ2-5	many	TGTGCCAGCAGTTCCGGGGCGGGAGAGACCCAGTACTTC	CASSSGAGETQYF
TRBV19	TRBD1	TRBJ1-1	-	TGTGCCAGTAGTATTGGCAGGGGGTTGGGGAACACTGAAGCTTTCTTT	CASSIGRGLGNTEAFF
TRBV7-9	-	TRBJ2-7	many	TGTGCCAGCCCCCCTTCGGGTTCCTACGAGCAGTACTTC	CASPPSGSYEQYF
TRBV7-2	TRBD1	TRBJ1-4	many	TGTGCCAGCAGCTTGGACAGGGCTACGTCTAATGAAAAACTGTTTTTT	CASSLDRATSNEKLFF
TRBV12-3/TRBV12-4	-	TRBJ2-2	many	TGTGCCAGCAGTCCAAGGGCTACTACCGGGGAGCTGTTTTTT	CASSPRATTGELFF
TRBV11-2	-	TRBJ1-3	many	TGTGCCAGCAGCTTGCTTCTAGGGGCTGGAAACACCATATATTTT	CASSLLLGAGNTIYF
TRBV5-6	-	TRBJ2-5	many	TGTGCCAGCAGCTTTGGGGCAGGGCAAGAGACCCAGTACTTC	CASSFGAGQETQYF
TRBV29-1	-	TRBJ1-1	-	TGCAGCGTTGAAGGGGAGAAAACTGAAGCTTTCTTT	CSVEGEKTEAFF
TRBV24-1	TRBD2	TRBJ2-7	many	TGTGCCACCCAACCGGGCGGGAGTGGCTACGAGCAGTACTTC	CATQPGGSGYEQYF
TRBV20-1	TRBD1	TRBJ1-1	-	TGCAGTGCTAGGCAGCACAGGGGGCTTTCAGAAGCTTTCTTT	CSARQHRGLSEAFF
TRBV9	-	TRBJ2-2	many	TGTGCCAGCAGCGTACTAGCGACCACCGGGGAGCTGTTTTTT	CASSVLATTGELFF
TRBV7-9	-	TRBJ2-7	few	TGTGCCAGCAGCTTCAGGAATCCATGGTACGAGCAGTACTTC	CASSFRNPWYEQYF
TRBV7-2	-	TRBJ1-5	-	TGTGCCAGCAGCTTATGGGACGGTAATCAGCCCCAGCATTTT	CASSLWDGNQPQHF
TRBV29-1	-	TRBJ1-1	many	TGCAGCGTTTTCCAAACTGAAGCTTTCTTT	CSVFQTEAFF
TRBV9	TRBD1	TRBJ2-3	-	TGTGCCAGCGGGACAGGGCTCGTTAGCACAGATACGCAGTATTTT	CASGTGLVSTDTQYF
TRBV18	-	TRBJ1-5	few	TGTGCCATAACCGGGACAAATTATAGCAATCAGCCCCAGCATTTT	CAITGTNYSNQPQHF
TRBV7-9	-	TRBJ2-7	-	TGTGCCAGCAGTTGGGGACTCCGGCACCCTCAACCGTACGAGCAGTACTTC	CASSWGLRHPQPYEQYF
TRBV6-5	-	TRBJ1-2	once	TGTGCCAGCAGTTACTCGCCTGGAGGGTCTAACTATGGCTACACCTTC	CASSYSPGGSNYGYTF
TRBV28	TRBD2	TRBJ2-7	many	TGTGCCACCCTAGCGGGAGGACCCTACGAGCAGTACTTC	CATLAGGPYEQYF
TRBV29-1	TRBD1	TRBJ1-2	few	TGCAGCGTTGCCCAGGGGGGCTATGGCTACACCTTC	CSVAQGGYGYTF
TRBV20-1	-	TRBJ1-1	-	TGCAGTGCTGTGCGACGGATGAACACTGAAGCTTTCTTT	CSAVRRMNTEAFF
TRBV29-1	-	TRBJ1-1	-	TGCAGCGTTGAAGAGGTGGGGGCTGAAGCTTTCTTT	CSVEEVGAEAFF
TRBV4-1	-	TRBJ1-2	many	TGCGCCAGCAGCCAAGATAGGGTTGGCTACACCTTC	CASSQDRVGYTF
TRBV25-1	-	TRBJ1-6	many	TGTGCCAGCAGGACACTCGATTCACCCCTCCACTTT	CASRTLDSPLHF
TRBV4-1	TRBD2	TRBJ2-7	-	TGCGCCAGCAGCCACCCGCCGGGGCTAGCGGGAGTTTCCTACGAGCAGTACTTC	CASSHPPGLAGVSYEQYF
TRBV7-9	TRBD2	TRBJ2-7	-	TGTGCCAGCAGCTCCCCTAGCGGGGCCTACGAGCAGTACTTC	CASSSPSGAYEQYF
TRBV19	-	TRBJ1-5	-	TGTGCCAGTAGTCAACAGCTCCAGCATTTT	CASSQQLQHF
TRBV7-6	-	TRBJ1-5	-	TGTGCCAGCAGCCAAACGGGACCCCAGCATTTT	CASSQTGPQHF
TRBV12-3/TRBV12-4	-	TRBJ1-5	many	TGTGCCAGCAGTTTTCAGGGTGATAATCAGCCCCAGCATTTT	CASSFQGDNQPQHF